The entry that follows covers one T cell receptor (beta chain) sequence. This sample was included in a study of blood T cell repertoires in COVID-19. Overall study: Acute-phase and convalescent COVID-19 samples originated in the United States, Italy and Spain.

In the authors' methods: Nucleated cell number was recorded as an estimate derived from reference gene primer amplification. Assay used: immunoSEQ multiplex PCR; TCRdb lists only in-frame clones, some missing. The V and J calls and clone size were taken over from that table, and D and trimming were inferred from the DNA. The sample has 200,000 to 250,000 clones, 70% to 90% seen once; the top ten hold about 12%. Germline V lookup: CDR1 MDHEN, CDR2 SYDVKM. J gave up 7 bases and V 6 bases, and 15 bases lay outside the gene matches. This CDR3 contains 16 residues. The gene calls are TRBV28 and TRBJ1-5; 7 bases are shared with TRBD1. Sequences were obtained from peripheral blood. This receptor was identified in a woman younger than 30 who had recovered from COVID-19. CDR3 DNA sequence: TGTGCCAGCAGACCCTCCGGGACAGCAACTTGGCAGCCCCAGCATTTT. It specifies CASRPSGTATWQPQHF.